The source of this T cell receptor beta chain is a study of blood T cell repertoires in COVID-19. Overall study context: Whether acute or convalescent, the COVID-19 samples came from the United States, Italy and Spain. Sources were T cells, B-cell-depleted T cells, or PBMCs; the material itself was cDNA or gDNA.

Trimming took 5 bases from V and 6 from J; bases not matched to a gene: 13. Germline V CDR1 and CDR2: LNHNV, YYDKDF (reference sequence). This CDR3 is 15 amino acids long. In the authors' methods: By means of reference gene primer amplification, nucleated cell counts were estimated. TCRdb keeps only in-frame clones here, not all; method: immunoSEQ multiplex PCR. V and J calls plus clone size are reproduced from that table; the DNA served to infer D and trimming. The sample records more than 85,000 clones, more than 80% being singletons. Sequencing was done on a sample of peripheral blood. The J gene is TRBJ2-7, the V gene TRBV15; 7 bases are a match to TRBD2. The TCR was taken from a human donor in a cohort sampled during active COVID-19. The DNA for the CDR3 is TGTGCCACCAGCCAGACTCGGACTAGTAGTTCCGAGCAGTACTTC. Its translation: CATSQTRTSSSEQYF.